Here is one T cell receptor (beta chain) with its context. The data were obtained in a study of T cell responses to AZD1222 COVID-19 vaccine. Losses at the gene ends were 5 bases for V and 4 bases for J; bases not matched to a gene: 8. The CDR3 spans 14 residues. The germline gives CDR1 SGHVS, CDR2 FQNEAQ. Produced via immunoSEQ multiplex PCR; TCRdb's table is partial and in-frame only. The sample holds roughly 130,000 clones, more than 85% seen once. The chain employs TRBV7-8 and TRBJ2-7; 7 bases agree with TRBD2. Here the sequenced sample was peripheral blood, taken on day 0 of AZD1222 vaccination. This clonotype was sampled from an adult in good health. DNA of the CDR3: TGTGCCAGCAGCCCCCCTGGACTAGGGTACGAGCAGTACTTC. It specifies CASSPPGLGYEQYF. Combining the CDR3 with reference TRBV7-8 and TRBJ2-7 gives the whole variable domain GAGVSQSPRYKVAKRGQDVALRCDPISGHVSLFWYQQALGQGPEFLTYFQNEAQLDKSGLPSDRFFAERPEGSVSTLKIQRTQQEDSAVYLCASSPPGLGYEQYFGPGTRLTVT.